This T cell receptor (beta chain) was sequenced in a study of radiotherapy plus CTLA-4 blockade in lung cancer (dated by TCRdb to 2017 to 2018). Some background on the complete study: Among the enrolled patients, roughly 17% had an objective response, and about 30% reached disease control. Findings and caveats that apply to the study as a whole: Early dynamic changes in blood T cell clones, together with increased serum interferon-beta after radiation, were reported as the strongest predictors of response. TCR clones derived from tumors expanded in peripheral blood after treatment with radiotherapy and ipilimumab.

Reading the germline V gene gives CDR1 SGHRS and CDR2 YFSETQ. The CDR3, from cysteine to phenylalanine, totals 20 residues. Solely the CDR3 DNA is kept, with 60 bases framed from the first base. Deletion took 0 bases off V and 2 bases off J, with a span of 24 bases between the germline ends. Preparation of the library involved the immunoSEQ multiplex PCR assay. In its TCRdb copy, this immuneACCESS table keeps in-frame sequences only and misses some clones. Where compared with another copy, unresolved V genes explain less than half of these, and the others have no known cause. In this sample the table shows tens of thousands of clones, around nine tenths of which occur a single time. The top ten clones comprise roughly 0.95% of the sample. In this study, focal radiation therapy paired with CTLA-4 blockade (ipilimumab) was tested in patients who had chemo-refractory metastatic non-small-cell lung cancer.

Notes on this clone: No cognate antigen has been identified for it. Base qualities are missing; no much larger clone stands one base away.

This chain is built from TRBV5-1 and TRBJ2-1, with a tentative D gene TRBD1 over 7 matching bases. The source material was peripheral blood, sampled from a patient treated with radiotherapy plus ipilimumab. The clonotype was recovered from a human donor with non-small cell lung cancer who had stable disease on radiotherapy plus ipilimumab. The CDR3 reads CASSLEAGRGRFGTYNEQFF. The DNA is as follows: TGCGCCAGCAGCTTGGAGGCGGGAAGGGGGCGATTCGGCACCTACAATGAGCAGTTCTTC.